The clone carrying this TCR beta chain turned up a few times. The antigen is unknown. The CDR3 has 12 residues. V lost 8 bases, J lost 5 bases, and 4 bases stayed unmatched. The data derive from a study of post-analysis software for immune sequencing data. Unique molecular identifiers were present in the TCR beta cDNA libraries. From the PCR reads, TCRdb called clonotypes with MiXCR, one entry per CDR3 protein. The data contain more than 450,000 distinct CDR3 sequences, approximately 34% of them singletons. Regarding the study as a whole: Five TRBV segments, including TRBV5-6, TRBV5-1 and TRBV20-1, were more frequent in patients than controls.

This TCR came from a girl aged 2 to 17 with multiple sclerosis. Material: blood. The chain carries TRBV12-3 or TRBV12-4 and TRBJ2-7, with 9 bases identical to TRBD2. The CDR3 sequence: CASYSGGDEQYF. The CDR3 nucleotides are TGTGCCAGCTATAGCGGGGGAGACGAGCAGTACTTC.